This T cell receptor (beta chain) is drawn from a study of blood T cell repertoires in COVID-19. Study in general: Sources were T cells, B-cell-depleted T cells, or PBMCs; the material itself was cDNA or gDNA.

V lost 6 bases and J lost 2; bases outside the gene matches: 6. Germline V gene lookup returns CDR1 SGHTA and CDR2 FQGNSA. The CDR3 spans 15 residues. In the authors' workflow: Reference gene primer amplification gave nucleated cell count estimates. This table comes from immunoSEQ multiplex PCR, and its TCRdb copy is limited to in-frame clones, with some not included. V, J and clone size are taken as reported in that table, and D and trimming were inferred from the DNA itself. The table lists 120,000 to 150,000 clones, about 88% of them singletons, with 2% to 2.5% in the top ten. This chain connects TRBV7-2 to TRBJ2-5; TRBD2 agrees at 10 bases. The material sequenced was peripheral blood. The source of this sequence is a human donor in a cohort sampled during active COVID-19. The CDR3 loop is CASSPSGGYQETQYF. The CDR3 DNA follows: TGTGCCAGCAGTCCTAGCGGGGGATATCAAGAGACCCAGTACTTC.